Listed here is a single T cell receptor beta chain. This sample is part of a study of OX40 agonist ivuxolimab in advanced cancers. At the level of the study: Melanoma, hepatocellular carcinoma, head and neck or renal cell cancer occurred in dose-escalation patients.

The table came from immunoSEQ multiplex PCR; TCRdb's copy has only in-frame clones and leaves some out. The repertoire holds 20,000 to 25,000 clones, with 84% as singletons. CDR3 length: 12 amino acids. CDR1 is SGHDT and CDR2 is YYEEEE in the germline V gene. V was shortened by 4 bases and J by 1 base, with 6 bases between the two germline ends. Source: CD4+ or CD8+ T cells sorted from blood, taken in a trial of the OX40 agonist ivuxolimab. The chain is built from TRBV5-6 and TRBJ2-7; D remains unclear. This TCR was sampled from an adult with an advanced solid tumor such as melanoma, head and neck, liver or kidney cancer. CDR3 nucleotide sequence: TGTGCCAGCAGCGAAGTTTCCTACGAGCAGTACTTC. Protein sequence: CASSEVSYEQYF.